This T cell receptor beta chain was captured in a study of blood T cell repertoires in COVID-19. Background on the study: PBMCs, B-cell-depleted T cells, or T cells were the source of the cDNA or gDNA that made up the material.

Enrolled through a virtual design, the participants were between roughly 18 and 90 years of age and came from fewer than 30 US areas. Clinical history as reported by participants underpinned cohort assignment. This clone was observed a single time. J was trimmed by 3 bases and V by 5 bases; bases with no gene match: 2. Germline V gene data show CDR1 as LNHDA and CDR2 as SQIVND (reference sequence). The CDR3 length is 13 residues. As originally analysed: Reference gene primer amplification yielded estimated nucleated cell counts. Assay used: immunoSEQ multiplex PCR; TCRdb lists only in-frame clones, some missing. D and trimming come from the DNA, and the V and J calls and clone size come from that table. The sample has about 380,000 clones, approximately 84% seen once.

The clonotype originates from a woman in her twenties or thirties who had recovered from COVID-19. Input material: PBMCs or T cells enriched from blood (not recorded which). The V call is TRBV19, the J call TRBJ1-2; 8 nucleotides match TRBD1. The DNA of the CDR3 is TGTGCCAGTAGTTTGACAGGGGACTATGGCTACACCTTC. Its protein is CASSLTGDYGYTF.